The source of this TCR beta chain is a study of T cell responses to AZD1222 COVID-19 vaccine. General study results and limits: Among AZD1222 vaccinees, only 5 to 7 were seropositive at baseline. The donor cohort was predominantly white British with a female majority, and clonal diversity may have been underestimated. Vaccine-related CD4 TCRs covered spike, predominating at 160-218 and 743-854. Spike-specific TCR breadth and depth grew following two AZD1222 doses.

Concerning this clone itself: Its matching antigen is unknown.

Repertoires were generated with immunoSEQ multiplex PCR, while TCRdb's copy carries only in-frame clones and drops some. The sample comprises some 100,000 clones, around 90% of which are singletons, and roughly 1.8% rests with the top ten. The CDR3 contains 15 residues. With 3 bases clipped from V and 6 bases from J, the junction kept 8 bases outside the gene matches. From germline, CDR1 is MNHEY and CDR2 SMNVEV (reference sequence). The chain uses TRBV27 and TRBJ2-3; 8 bases are shared with TRBD1. Source: peripheral blood, taken on day 0 of AZD1222 vaccination. This TCR was sampled from an adult in good health. The DNA of the CDR3 is TGTGCCAGCAGTTTGGGCGGACAGGGCGGCGATACGCAGTATTTT. Encoded protein: CASSLGGQGGDTQYF.